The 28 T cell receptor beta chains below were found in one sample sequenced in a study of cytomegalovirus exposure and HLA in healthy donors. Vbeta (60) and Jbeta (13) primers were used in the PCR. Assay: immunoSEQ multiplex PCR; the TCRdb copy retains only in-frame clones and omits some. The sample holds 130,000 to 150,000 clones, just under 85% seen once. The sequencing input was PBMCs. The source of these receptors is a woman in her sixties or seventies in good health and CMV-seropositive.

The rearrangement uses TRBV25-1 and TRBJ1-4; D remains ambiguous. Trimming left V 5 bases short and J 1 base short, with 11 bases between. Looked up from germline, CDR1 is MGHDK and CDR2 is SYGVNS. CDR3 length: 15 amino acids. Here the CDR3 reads CASSPTVGTNEKLFF. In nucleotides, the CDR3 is TGTGCCAGCAGTCCTACAGTCGGAACTAATGAAAAACTGTTTTTT.

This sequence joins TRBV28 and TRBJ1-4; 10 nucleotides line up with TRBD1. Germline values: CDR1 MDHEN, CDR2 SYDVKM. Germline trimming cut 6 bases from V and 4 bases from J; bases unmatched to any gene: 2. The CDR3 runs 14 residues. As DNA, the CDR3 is TGTGCCAGCAGGGGGGACAGGGGTAATGAAAAACTGTTTTTT. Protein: CASRGDRGNEKLFF.

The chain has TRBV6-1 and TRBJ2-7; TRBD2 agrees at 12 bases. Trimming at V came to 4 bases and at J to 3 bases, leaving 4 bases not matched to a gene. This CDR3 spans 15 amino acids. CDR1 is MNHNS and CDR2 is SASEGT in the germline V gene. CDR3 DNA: TGTGCCAGCAGTGTCCTAGCGGGAGGGGACTACGAGCAGTACTTC. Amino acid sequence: CASSVLAGGDYEQYF.

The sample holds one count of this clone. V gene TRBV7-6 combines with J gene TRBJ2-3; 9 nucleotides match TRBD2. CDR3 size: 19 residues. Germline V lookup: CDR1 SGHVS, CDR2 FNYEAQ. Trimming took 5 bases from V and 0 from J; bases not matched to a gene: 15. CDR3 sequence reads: CASSLGGAGGLSSTDTQYF. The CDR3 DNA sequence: TGTGCCAGCAGCCTTGGCGGAGCGGGAGGCTTATCTAGCACAGATACGCAGTATTTT. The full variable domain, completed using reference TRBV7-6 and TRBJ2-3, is GAGVSQSPRYKVTKRGQDVALRCDPISGHVSLYWYRQALGQGPEFLTYFNYEAQQDKSGLPNDRFSAERPEGSISTLTIQRTEQRDSAMYRCASSLGGAGGLSSTDTQYFGPGTRLTVL.

The CDR3 coding sequence is TGTGCCAGCAGCCCCCGTAGCGGGATTGGCATTCAGTACTTC. Encoded protein: CASSPRSGIGIQYF. V gene TRBV7-9 combines with J gene TRBJ2-4, with 8 nucleotides matching TRBD2. Looked up from germline, CDR1 is SEHNR and CDR2 is FQNEAQ (reference sequence). The junction had 9 bases not matched to a gene; V was cut back by 5 bases and J by 9 bases. This CDR3 spans 14 amino acids.

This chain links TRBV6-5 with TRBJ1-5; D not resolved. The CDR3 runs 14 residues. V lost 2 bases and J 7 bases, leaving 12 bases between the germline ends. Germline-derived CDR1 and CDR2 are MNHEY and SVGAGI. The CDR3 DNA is TGTGCCAGCAGTTACGGCAGGTCCACACAGCCCCAGCATTTT. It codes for CASSYGRSTQPQHF.

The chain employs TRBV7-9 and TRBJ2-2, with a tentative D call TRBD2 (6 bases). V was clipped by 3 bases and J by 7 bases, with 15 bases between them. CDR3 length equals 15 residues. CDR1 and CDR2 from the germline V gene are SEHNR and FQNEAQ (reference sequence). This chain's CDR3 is CASSFPGERYGELFF. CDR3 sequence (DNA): TGTGCCAGCAGCTTCCCGGGAGAGAGGTACGGGGAGCTGTTTTTT.

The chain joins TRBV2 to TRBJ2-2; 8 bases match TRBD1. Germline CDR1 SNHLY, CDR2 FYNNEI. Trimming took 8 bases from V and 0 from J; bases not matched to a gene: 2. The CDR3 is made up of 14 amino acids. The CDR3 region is CASRTGTNTGELFF. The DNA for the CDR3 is TGTGCCAGCCGGACAGGGACGAACACCGGGGAGCTGTTTTTT.

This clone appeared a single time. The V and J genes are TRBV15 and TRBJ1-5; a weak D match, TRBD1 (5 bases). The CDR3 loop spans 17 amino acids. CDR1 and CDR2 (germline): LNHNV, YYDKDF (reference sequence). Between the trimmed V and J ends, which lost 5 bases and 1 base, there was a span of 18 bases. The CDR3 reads CATSAQPGGWSNQPQHF. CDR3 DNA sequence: TGTGCCACCAGCGCTCAGCCGGGGGGGTGGAGCAATCAGCCCCAGCATTTT.

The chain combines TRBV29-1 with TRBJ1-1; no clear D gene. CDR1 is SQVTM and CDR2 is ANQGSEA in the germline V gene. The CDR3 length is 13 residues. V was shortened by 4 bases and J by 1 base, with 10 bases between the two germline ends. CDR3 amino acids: CSVVSGSNTEAFF. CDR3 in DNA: TGCAGCGTTGTCTCGGGGTCGAACACTGAAGCTTTCTTT.

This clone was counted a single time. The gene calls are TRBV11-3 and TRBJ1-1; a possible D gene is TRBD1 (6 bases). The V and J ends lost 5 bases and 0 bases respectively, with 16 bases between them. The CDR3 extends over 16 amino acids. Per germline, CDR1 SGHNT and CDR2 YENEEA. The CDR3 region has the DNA TGTGCCAGCAGCCCAGGGGAGGGGTTCATGAACACTGAAGCTTTCTTT. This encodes CASSPGEGFMNTEAFF.

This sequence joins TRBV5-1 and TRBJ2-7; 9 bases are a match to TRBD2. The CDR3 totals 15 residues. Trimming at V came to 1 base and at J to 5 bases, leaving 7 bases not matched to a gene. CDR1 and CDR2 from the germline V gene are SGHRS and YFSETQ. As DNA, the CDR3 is TGCGCCAGCAGCTTGATTAGCGGGAGTGTCCACGAGCAGTACTTC. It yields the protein CASSLISGSVHEQYF.

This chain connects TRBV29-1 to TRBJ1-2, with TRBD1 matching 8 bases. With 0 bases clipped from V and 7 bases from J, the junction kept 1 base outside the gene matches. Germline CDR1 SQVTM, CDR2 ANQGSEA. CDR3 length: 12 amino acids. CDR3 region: CSVEDRGLGYTF. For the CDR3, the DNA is TGCAGCGTTGAAGACAGGGGGCTTGGCTACACCTTC. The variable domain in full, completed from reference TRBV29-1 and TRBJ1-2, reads SAVISQKPSRDICQRGTSLTIQCQVDSQVTMMFWYRQQPGQSLTLIATANQGSEATYESGFVIDKFPISRPNLTFSTLTVSNMSPEDSSIYLCSVEDRGLGYTFGSGTRLTVV.

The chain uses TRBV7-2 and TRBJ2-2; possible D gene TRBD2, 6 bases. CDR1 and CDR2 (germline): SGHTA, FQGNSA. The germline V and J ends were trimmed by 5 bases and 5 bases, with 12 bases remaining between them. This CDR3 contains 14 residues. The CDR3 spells CASSASSGTGELFF. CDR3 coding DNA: TGTGCCAGCAGCGCGTCCAGCGGGACCGGGGAGCTGTTTTTT.

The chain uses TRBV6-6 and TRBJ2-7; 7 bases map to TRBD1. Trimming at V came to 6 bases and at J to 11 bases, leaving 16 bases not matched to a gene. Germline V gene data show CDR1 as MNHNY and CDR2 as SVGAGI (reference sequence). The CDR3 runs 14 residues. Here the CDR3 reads CASRPGTDTSREYF. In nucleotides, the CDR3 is TGTGCCAGCAGACCCGGGACAGACACGAGCAGAGAGTACTTC.

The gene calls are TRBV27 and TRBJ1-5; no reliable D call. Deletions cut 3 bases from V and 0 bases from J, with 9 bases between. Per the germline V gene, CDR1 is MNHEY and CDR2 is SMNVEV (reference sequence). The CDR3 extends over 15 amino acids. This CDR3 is CASSLSGISNQPQHF. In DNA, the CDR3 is TGTGCCAGCAGTTTGTCTGGCATTAGCAATCAGCCCCAGCATTTT.

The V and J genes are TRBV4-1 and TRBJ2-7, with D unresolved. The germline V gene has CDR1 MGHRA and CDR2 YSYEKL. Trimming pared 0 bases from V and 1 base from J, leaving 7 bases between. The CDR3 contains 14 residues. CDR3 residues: CASSQDIVSYEQYF. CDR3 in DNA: TGCGCCAGCAGCCAAGATATAGTATCCTACGAGCAGTACTTC.

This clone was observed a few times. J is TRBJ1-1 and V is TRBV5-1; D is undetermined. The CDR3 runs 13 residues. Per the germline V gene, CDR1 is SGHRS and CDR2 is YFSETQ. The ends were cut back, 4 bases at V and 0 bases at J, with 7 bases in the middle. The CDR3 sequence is CASSPPMNTEAFF. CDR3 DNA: TGCGCCAGCAGCCCCCCAATGAACACTGAAGCTTTCTTT.

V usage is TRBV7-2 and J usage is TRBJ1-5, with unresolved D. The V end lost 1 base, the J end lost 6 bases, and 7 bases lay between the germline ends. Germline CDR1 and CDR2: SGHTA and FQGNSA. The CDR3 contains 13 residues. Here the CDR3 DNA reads TGTGCCAGCAGCTTAGTTGCGAGTCAGCCCCAGCATTTT. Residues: CASSLVASQPQHF.

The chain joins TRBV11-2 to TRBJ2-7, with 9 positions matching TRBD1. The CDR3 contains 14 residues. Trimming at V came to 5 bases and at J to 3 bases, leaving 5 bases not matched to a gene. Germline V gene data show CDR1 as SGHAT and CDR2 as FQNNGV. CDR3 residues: CASSPQGQGYEQYF. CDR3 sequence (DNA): TGTGCCAGCAGCCCCCAGGGACAGGGCTACGAGCAGTACTTC.

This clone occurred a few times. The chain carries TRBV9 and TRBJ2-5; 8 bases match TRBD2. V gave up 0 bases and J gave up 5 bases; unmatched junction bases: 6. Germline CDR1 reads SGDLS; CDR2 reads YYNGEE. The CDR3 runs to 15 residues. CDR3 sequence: CASSVAGRGWETQYF. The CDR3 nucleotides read TGTGCCAGCAGCGTAGCCGGGAGGGGGTGGGAGACCCAGTACTTC.

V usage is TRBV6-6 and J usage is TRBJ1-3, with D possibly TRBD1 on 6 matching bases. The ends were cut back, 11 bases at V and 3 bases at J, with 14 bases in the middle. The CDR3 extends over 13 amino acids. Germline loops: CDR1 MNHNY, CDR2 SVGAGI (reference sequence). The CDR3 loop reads CASGQIFGNTIYF. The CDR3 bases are TGTGCCTCCGGACAGATCTTTGGAAACACCATATATTTT.

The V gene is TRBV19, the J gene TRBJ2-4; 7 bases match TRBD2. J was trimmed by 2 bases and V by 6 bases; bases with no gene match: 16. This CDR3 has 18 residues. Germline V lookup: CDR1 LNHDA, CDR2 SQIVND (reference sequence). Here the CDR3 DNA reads TGTGCCAGTAGGACGGTGACGGGAGGAGCCCTAACCAAAAACATTCAGTACTTC. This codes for CASRTVTGGALTKNIQYF.

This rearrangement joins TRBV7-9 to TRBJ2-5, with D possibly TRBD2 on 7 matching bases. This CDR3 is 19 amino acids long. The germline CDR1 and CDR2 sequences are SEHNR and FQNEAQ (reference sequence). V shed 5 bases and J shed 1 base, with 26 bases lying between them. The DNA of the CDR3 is TGTGCCAGCAGCCCTAGCGGAACAGGGCCGGGCGGAGGCCAAGAGACCCAGTACTTC. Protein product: CASSPSGTGPGGGQETQYF.

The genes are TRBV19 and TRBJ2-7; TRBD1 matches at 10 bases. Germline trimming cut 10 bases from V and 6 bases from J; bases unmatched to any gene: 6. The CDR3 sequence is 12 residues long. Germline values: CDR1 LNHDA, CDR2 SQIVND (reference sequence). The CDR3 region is CATRQGAGEQYF. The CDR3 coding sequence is TGTGCCACCCGACAGGGGGCGGGCGAGCAGTACTTC.

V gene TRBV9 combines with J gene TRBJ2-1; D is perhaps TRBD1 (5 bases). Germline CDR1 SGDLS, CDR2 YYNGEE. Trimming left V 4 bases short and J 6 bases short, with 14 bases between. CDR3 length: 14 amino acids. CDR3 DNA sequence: TGTGCCAGCAGCCTATCCAGACAGCTCAATGAGCAGTTCTTC. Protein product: CASSLSRQLNEQFF. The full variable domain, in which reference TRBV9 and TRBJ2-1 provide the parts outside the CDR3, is DSGVTQTPKHLITATGQRVTLRCSPRSGDLSVYWYQQSLDQGLQFLIQYYNGEERAKGNILERFSAQQFPDLHSELNLSSLELGDSALYFCASSLSRQLNEQFFGPGTRLTVL.

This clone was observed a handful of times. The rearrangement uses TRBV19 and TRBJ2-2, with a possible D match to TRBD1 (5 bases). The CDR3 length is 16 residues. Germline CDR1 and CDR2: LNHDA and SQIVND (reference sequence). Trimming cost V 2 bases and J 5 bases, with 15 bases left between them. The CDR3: CASSISVTVGTGELFF. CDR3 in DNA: TGTGCCAGTAGTATATCTGTGACAGTGGGGACCGGGGAGCTGTTTTTT.

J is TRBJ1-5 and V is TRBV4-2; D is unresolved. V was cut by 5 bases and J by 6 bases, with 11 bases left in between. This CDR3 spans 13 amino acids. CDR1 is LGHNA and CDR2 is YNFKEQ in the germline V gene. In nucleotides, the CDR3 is TGTGCCAGCAGCTCCCGAATCAGTCAGCCCCAGCATTTT. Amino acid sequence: CASSSRISQPQHF.